This T cell receptor beta chain was captured by sequencing in a study of blood T cell repertoires in COVID-19 (dated by TCRdb to between 2020 and 2021). General notes on the study: Samples covering the acute and convalescent phases of COVID-19 were provided by collaborators in the United States, Italy and Spain. The material from the prospective study consisted of cDNA or gDNA derived from T cells, B-cell-depleted T cells, or PBMCs. Subjects who had been exposed to COVID-19, were actively infected with it, or had recovered from it provided the deeply sampled blood TCRbeta repertoires that made up the dataset. The repertoires were made available in a free public database intended to serve as a resource for research on the immune response to SARS-CoV-2. Samples were obtained from the ongoing ImmuneRACE study (first 160 participants) and from 1,254 subjects provided by 6 global collaborators. Sample metadata almost always included a de-identified subject ID, COVID-19 status, age in years and sex. Where HLA class I and class II types were available, the types were taken from metadata supplied by the sample provider, not from assay-based typing.

As concerns this clone: The target of this receptor is not known. Within one base of it there is no much larger clone, and no base qualities were kept.

As encoded in the germline V gene, CDR1 is SGHVS while CDR2 is FQNEAQ. The CDR3 spans 15 residues, from the cysteine through the phenylalanine. The read is trimmed to its CDR3 DNA, 45 bases read in frame from base 1. V is pruned by 5 bases and J by 6 bases, leaving 7 bases of the junction without a gene match. The paper as a whole reports these results and caveats: How much clinical and demographic metadata was included differed by source and by participant, and the metadata was provided uncurated.

A second Seattle source provided samples from volunteer blood donors who had recovered from COVID-19. Collaborating institutions collected whole blood in K2EDTA tubes following their own protocols. For TCRbeta analysis, collaborators shipped samples in one of three forms: frozen whole blood, isolated PBMCs, or DNA extracted from either of those sample types. TCRbeta CDR3 regions were amplified from genomic DNA using the immunoSEQ Assay, a bias-controlled multiplex PCR. In the source study's methods: Nucleated cell counts per sample were estimated from amplification of reference gene primers within the assay. To quantify the absolute abundance of each unique TCRbeta CDR3 rearrangement, sequence reads were collapsed and filtered. For each sample, productive Simpson clonality was calculated as the square root of Simpson's diversity index over productive rearrangements. TCRdb stores this immuneACCESS table with in-frame sequences only. Part of the clones is absent; in the studies checked, under half of the shortfall reflects unresolved V genes, and no reason is known for the rest. For V, J and clone size, that table is used; D and trimming come from the DNA. The sample records under 300,000 clones, over 75% of which are singletons. 2% to 2.5% of the sample belongs to the ten largest clones.

The chain uses TRBV7-8 and TRBJ1-5; TRBD1 aligns with 10 central bases. Sequenced sample: peripheral blood. This TCR came from a woman in her thirties or forties who had recovered from COVID-19. The CDR3 in this case is CASSPMGTGVQPQHF. The DNA sequence follows: TGTGCCAGCAGCCCGATGGGGACAGGGGTTCAGCCCCAGCATTTT.